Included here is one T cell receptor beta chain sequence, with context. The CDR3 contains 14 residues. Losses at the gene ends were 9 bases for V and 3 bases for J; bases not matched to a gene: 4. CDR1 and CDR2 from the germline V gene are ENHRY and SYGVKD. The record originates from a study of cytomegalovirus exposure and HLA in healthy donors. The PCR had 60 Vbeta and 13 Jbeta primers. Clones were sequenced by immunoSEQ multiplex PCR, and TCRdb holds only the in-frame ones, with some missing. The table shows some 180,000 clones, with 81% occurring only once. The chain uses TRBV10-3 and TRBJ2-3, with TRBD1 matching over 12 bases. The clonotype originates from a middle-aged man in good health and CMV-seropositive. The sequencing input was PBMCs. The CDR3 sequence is CAIWDRGPTDTQYF. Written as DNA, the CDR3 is TGTGCCATATGGGACAGGGGGCCGACAGATACGCAGTATTTT.